One TCR beta chain is described in this entry. Its antigen remains unidentified. The germline CDR1 and CDR2 sequences are SGHKS and YYEKEE (reference sequence). The CDR3 is made up of 15 amino acids. The V segment lost 4 bases and the J segment 7 bases; nucleotides outside the gene matches: 8. This specimen comes from a study of PD-1 blockade in classical Hodgkin lymphoma. Study-level points and caveats: Before treatment, complete responders showed about the same diversity as newly diagnosed patients. Exclusion covered patients beginning nivolumab under 1 year post-ASCT.

Sequencing was performed with immunoSEQ multiplex PCR; in TCRdb, only in-frame clones are kept and a portion is missing. The sample contains about 7,900 clones, approximately 78% of which appear only once. Specified time point: cycle 4 day 1 (C4D1), after 6 weeks of nivolumab. Following autologous stem cell transplantation, relapse occurred in every patient, and exposure to brentuximab vedotin varied. The sample here was peripheral blood mononuclear cells (PBMCs), taken before the fourth cycle of nivolumab. This chain uses TRBV5-5 with TRBJ2-1; 10 bases are shared with TRBD1. This TCR derives from a human donor with classical Hodgkin lymphoma. CDR3 in amino acids: CASSQGQGFKNEQFF. The CDR3 DNA sequence: TGTGCCAGCAGCCAGGGACAGGGGTTCAAGAATGAGCAGTTCTTC.